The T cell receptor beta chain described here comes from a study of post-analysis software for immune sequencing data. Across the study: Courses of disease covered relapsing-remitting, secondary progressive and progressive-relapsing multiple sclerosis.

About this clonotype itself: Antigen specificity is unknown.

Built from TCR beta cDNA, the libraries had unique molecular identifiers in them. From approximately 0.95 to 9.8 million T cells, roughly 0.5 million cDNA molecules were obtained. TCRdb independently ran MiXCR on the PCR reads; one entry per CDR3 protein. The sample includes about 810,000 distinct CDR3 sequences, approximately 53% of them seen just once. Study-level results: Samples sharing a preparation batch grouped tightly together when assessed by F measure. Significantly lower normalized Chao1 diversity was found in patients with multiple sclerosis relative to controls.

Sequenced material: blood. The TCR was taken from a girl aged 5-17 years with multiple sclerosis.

This CDR3 is CSIGSTGGTTDTQYF. The CDR3 region has the DNA TGCAGCATCGGCTCTACGGGGGGGACCACAGATACGCAGTATTTT. This chain links TRBV29-1 with TRBJ2-3, with 8 bases identical to TRBD2. CDR1 SQVTM and CDR2 ANQGSEA come from the germline V gene. The CDR3 runs to 15 residues. J was trimmed by 2 bases and V by 8 bases; bases with no gene match: 12.